This is a list of T cell receptor beta chains from one sample in a study of blood T cell repertoires in COVID-19. The data were produced by immunoSEQ multiplex PCR, yet TCRdb's version contains in-frame clones alone and is incomplete. The profile shows approximately 220,000 clones, 80% to 90% of them singletons. The sequenced material came from PBMCs or T cells enriched from blood (not recorded which). Receptors were obtained from a woman in her late teens or twenties in a cohort exposed to, infected with or recovered from COVID-19 (not recorded which). Each CDR3 is given with its conserved first and last residue. A D gene is named only where the DNA matches it firmly. The listing skips clone size in some rows; elsewhere it reads once, few, many or a size class.

D gene | clone size | J gene | V gene | CDR3 protein | CDR3 DNA
NA | NA | TRBJ1-4 | TRBV12-3/TRBV12-4 | CASSLSGNEKLFF | TGTGCCAGCAGTTTATCCGGGAATGAAAAACTGTTTTTT
TRBD2 | NA | TRBJ2-3 | TRBV19 | CASSPLAGGDTQYF | TGTGCCAGTAGTCCACTAGCGGGAGGGGATACGCAGTATTTT
TRBD2 | NA | TRBJ2-7 | TRBV28 | CASSTLAGGPEQYF | TGTGCCAGCAGTACTCTAGCGGGAGGGCCTGAGCAGTACTTC
NA | NA | TRBJ1-1 | TRBV7-8 | CASSLARNTEAFF | TGTGCCAGCAGCTTAGCCAGGAACACTGAAGCTTTCTTT
TRBD2 | NA | TRBJ2-1 | TRBV7-9 | CASSAGLARDNEQFF | TGTGCCAGCAGCGCTGGACTAGCGAGGGACAATGAGCAGTTCTTC
NA | NA | TRBJ1-1 | TRBV19 | CASARIDETEAFF | TGTGCCAGCGCCCGCATAGATGAGACTGAAGCTTTCTTT
NA | NA | TRBJ1-2 | TRBV14 | CASSQARSYGYTF | TGTGCCAGCAGCCAAGCACGGAGCTATGGCTACACCTTC
NA | NA | TRBJ2-6 | TRBV24-1 | CATSEPGDGANVLTF | TGTGCCACCAGTGAACCCGGGGATGGGGCCAACGTCCTGACTTTC
TRBD1 | NA | TRBJ1-6 | TRBV5-5 | CASSLDSAGWTGGNSPLHF | TGTGCCAGCAGCTTAGACAGTGCTGGATGGACAGGGGGAAATTCACCCCTCCACTTT
TRBD1 | NA | TRBJ1-1 | TRBV19 | CASSPDRDHAEAFF | TGTGCCAGTAGTCCGGACAGGGATCATGCTGAAGCTTTCTTT
NA | few | TRBJ1-2 | TRBV7-2 | CASSLGFQGQGGYTF | TGTGCCAGCAGCTTAGGGTTCCAGGGGCAGGGGGGCTACACCTTC
TRBD2 | NA | TRBJ2-7 | TRBV27 | CASSAAGSGRFYEQYF | TGTGCCAGCAGTGCTGCGGGGAGCGGGAGGTTCTACGAGCAGTACTTC
TRBD2 | NA | TRBJ2-3 | TRBV18 | CASSPPAGADTQYF | TGTGCCAGCTCACCACCCGCGGGAGCAGATACGCAGTATTTT
TRBD1 | NA | TRBJ1-2 | TRBV27 | CASSLSGTGPYGYTF | TGTGCCAGCAGTTTATCCGGGACAGGGCCCTATGGCTACACCTTC
NA | NA | TRBJ2-1 | TRBV7-9 | CASSLGIAWYNEQFF | TGTGCCAGCAGCTTAGGGATAGCCTGGTACAATGAGCAGTTCTTC
TRBD2 | NA | TRBJ2-7 | TRBV5-1 | CASSLSEGGSFRYEQYF | TGCGCCAGCAGCTTGTCAGAGGGAGGGTCCTTTAGGTACGAGCAGTACTTC
NA | NA | TRBJ1-5 | TRBV3-1/TRBV3-2 | CASSQQVNQPQHF | TGTGCCAGCAGCCAACAGGTCAATCAGCCCCAGCATTTT
NA | once | TRBJ1-1 | TRBV7-9 | CASSLVGGVVEAFF | TGTGCCAGCAGCTTAGTAGGAGGGGTGGTTGAAGCTTTCTTT
TRBD2 | NA | TRBJ2-5 | TRBV14 | CASSQAEISGSFGETQYF | TGTGCCAGCAGCCAAGCAGAGATTAGCGGGAGTTTTGGAGAGACCCAGTACTTC
NA | few | TRBJ1-2 | TRBV5-4 | CASSRSWGQSSGYTF | TGTGCCAGCAGCCGCTCATGGGGACAATCCTCTGGCTACACCTTC
TRBD2 | NA | TRBJ2-1 | TRBV28 | CASTSGSGRASYNEQFF | TGTGCCAGCACCTCTGGTAGCGGGAGGGCGTCCTACAATGAGCAGTTCTTC
TRBD1 | NA | TRBJ1-2 | TRBV2 | CASSSQGANYGYTF | TGTGCCAGCAGTTCACAGGGGGCTAACTATGGCTACACCTTC
NA | NA | TRBJ2-2 | TRBV5-8 | CASSLVQNTGELFF | TGTGCCAGCAGCTTGGTACAGAACACCGGGGAGCTGTTTTTT
TRBD1 | few | TRBJ1-3 | TRBV6-1 | CASSEPLGTGNSGNTIYF | TGTGCCAGCAGTGAGCCCCTTGGGACAGGGAACTCTGGAAACACCATATATTTT
TRBD1 | NA | TRBJ2-5 | TRBV5-1 | CASTPLGQGGETQYF | TGCGCCAGCACCCCCTTGGGACAGGGAGGGGAGACCCAGTACTTC
TRBD2 | once | TRBJ2-3 | TRBV24-1 | CATSDPGLAFTDTQYF | TGTGCCACCAGTGATCCGGGACTAGCCTTCACAGATACGCAGTATTTT
TRBD2 | NA | TRBJ2-7 | TRBV11-2 | CASSLGLALEQYF | TGTGCCAGCAGCCTGGGACTAGCGTTAGAGCAGTACTTC
TRBD1 | few | TRBJ1-2 | TRBV25-1 | CASSPGNRGDYGYTF | TGTGCCAGCAGCCCAGGGAACAGGGGAGACTATGGCTACACCTTC
NA | NA | TRBJ1-2 | TRBV30 | CAWAGALGYTF | TGTGCCTGGGCTGGGGCGTTAGGCTACACCTTC
NA | few | TRBJ2-2 | TRBV7-3 | CASSLGWAYPNTGELFF | TGTGCCAGCAGCTTAGGCTGGGCCTACCCGAACACCGGGGAGCTGTTTTTT
NA | NA | TRBJ1-1 | TRBV6-5 | CASSYQGMNTEAFF | TGTGCCAGCAGTTACCAGGGGATGAACACTGAAGCTTTCTTT
NA | NA | TRBJ1-1 | TRBV7-8 | CASSFLSRGVNTEAFF | TGTGCCAGCAGCTTTTTAAGTCGGGGGGTGAACACTGAAGCTTTCTTT
TRBD1 | NA | TRBJ1-3 | TRBV9 | CASTLGDRGSNTIYF | TGTGCCAGCACCCTAGGGGACAGGGGATCAAACACCATATATTTT
NA | NA | TRBJ1-1 | TRBV21-1 | CASSKRTPMAFF | TGTGCCAGCAGCAAAAGGACTCCGATGGCTTTCTTT
TRBD2 | NA | TRBJ2-3 | TRBV24-1 | CATSDSSRASGRGTDTQYF | TGTGCCACCAGTGATTCATCTCGCGCGAGCGGGAGGGGCACAGATACGCAGTATTTT
NA | NA | TRBJ2-7 | TRBV13 | CASSQGQALEQYF | TGTGCCAGCAGCCAGGGACAAGCTCTTGAGCAGTACTTC
TRBD2 | once | TRBJ2-1 | TRBV7-3 | CASSLAGDVNEQFF | TGTGCCAGCAGCTTAGCGGGAGATGTGAATGAGCAGTTCTTC
TRBD1 | few | TRBJ2-2 | TRBV19 | CASTPQGTDTGELFF | TGTGCCAGTACCCCGCAGGGGACAGACACCGGGGAGCTGTTTTTT
NA | NA | TRBJ2-2 | TRBV10-1 | CASSDSSGMMGELFF | TGCGCCAGCAGTGATTCCTCCGGGATGATGGGGGAGCTGTTTTTT
TRBD1 | NA | TRBJ1-2 | TRBV11-3 | CASSFELRDSYGYTF | TGTGCCAGCAGCTTCGAACTCCGGGACAGCTATGGCTACACCTTC